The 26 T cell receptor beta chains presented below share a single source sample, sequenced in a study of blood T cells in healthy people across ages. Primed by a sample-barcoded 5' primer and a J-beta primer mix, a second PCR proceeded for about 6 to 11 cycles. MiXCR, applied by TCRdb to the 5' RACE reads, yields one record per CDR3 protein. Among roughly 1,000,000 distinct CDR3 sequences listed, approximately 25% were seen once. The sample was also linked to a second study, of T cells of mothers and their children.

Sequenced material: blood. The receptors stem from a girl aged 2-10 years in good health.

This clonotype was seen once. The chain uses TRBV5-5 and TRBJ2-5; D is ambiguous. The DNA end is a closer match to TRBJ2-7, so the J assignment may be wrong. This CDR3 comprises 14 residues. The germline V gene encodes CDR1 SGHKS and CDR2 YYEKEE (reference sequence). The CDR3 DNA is TGTGCCAGCAGCCCCAGCGCACAGTTTTACGAGCAGTACTTC. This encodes CASSPSAQFYEQYF.

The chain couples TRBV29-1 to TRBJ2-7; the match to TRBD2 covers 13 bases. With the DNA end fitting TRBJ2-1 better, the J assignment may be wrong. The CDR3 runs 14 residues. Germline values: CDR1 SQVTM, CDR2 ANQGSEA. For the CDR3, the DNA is TGCAGCGTTGTCCGGACTAGCGGGGGCCGTGAGCAGTTCTTC. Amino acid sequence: CSVVRTSGGREQFF.

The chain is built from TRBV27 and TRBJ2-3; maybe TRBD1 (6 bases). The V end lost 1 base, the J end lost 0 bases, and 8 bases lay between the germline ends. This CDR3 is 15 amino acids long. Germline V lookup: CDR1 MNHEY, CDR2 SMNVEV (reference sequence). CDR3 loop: CASSLYRASTDTQYF. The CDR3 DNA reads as TGTGCCAGCAGTTTATACAGGGCAAGCACAGATACGCAGTATTTT.

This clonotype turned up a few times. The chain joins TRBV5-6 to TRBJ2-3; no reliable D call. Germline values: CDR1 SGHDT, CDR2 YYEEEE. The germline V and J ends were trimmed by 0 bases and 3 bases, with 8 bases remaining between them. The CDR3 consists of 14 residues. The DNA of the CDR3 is TGTGCCAGCAGCTTGGTGGCTATAACAGATACGCAGTATTTT. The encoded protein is CASSLVAITDTQYF. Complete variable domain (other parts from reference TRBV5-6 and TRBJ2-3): DAGVTQSPTHLIKTRGQQVTLRCSPKSGHDTVSWYQQALGQGPQFIFQYYEEEERQRGNFPDRFSGHQFPNYSSELNVNALLLGDSALYLCASSLVAITDTQYFGPGTRLTVL.

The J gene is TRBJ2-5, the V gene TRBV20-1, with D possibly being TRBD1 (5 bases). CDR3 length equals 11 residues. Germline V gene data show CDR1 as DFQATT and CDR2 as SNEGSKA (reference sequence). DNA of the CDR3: TGCTTAATCAGGGTCGGTGAGACCCAGTACTTC. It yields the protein CLIRVGETQYF.

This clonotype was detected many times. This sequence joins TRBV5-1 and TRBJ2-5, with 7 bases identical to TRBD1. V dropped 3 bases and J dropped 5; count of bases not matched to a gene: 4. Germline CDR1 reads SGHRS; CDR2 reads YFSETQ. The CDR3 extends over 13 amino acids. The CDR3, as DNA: TGCGCCAGCAGCTCGGGACAGAAGGAGACCCAGTACTTC. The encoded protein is CASSSGQKETQYF.

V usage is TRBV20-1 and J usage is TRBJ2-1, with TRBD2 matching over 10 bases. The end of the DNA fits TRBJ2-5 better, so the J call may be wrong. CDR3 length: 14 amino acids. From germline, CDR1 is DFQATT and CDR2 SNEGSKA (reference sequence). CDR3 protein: CSARVGLAEETQYF. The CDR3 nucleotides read TGCAGTGCTAGAGTCGGACTAGCGGAAGAGACCCAGTACTTC.

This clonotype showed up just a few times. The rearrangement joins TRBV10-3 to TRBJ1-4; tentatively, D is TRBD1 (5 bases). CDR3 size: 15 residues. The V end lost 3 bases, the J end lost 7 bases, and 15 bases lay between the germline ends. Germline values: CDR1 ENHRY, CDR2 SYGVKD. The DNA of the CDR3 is TGTGCCATCAGTGACGCCGGGACCCAGGGTGAAAAACTGTTTTTT. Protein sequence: CAISDAGTQGEKLFF.

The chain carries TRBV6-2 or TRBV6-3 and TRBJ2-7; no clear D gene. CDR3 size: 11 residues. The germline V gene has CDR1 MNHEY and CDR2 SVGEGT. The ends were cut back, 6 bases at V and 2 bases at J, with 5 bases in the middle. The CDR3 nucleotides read TGTGCCAGCAGAATAGCCTACGAGCAGTACTTC. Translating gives CASRIAYEQYF.

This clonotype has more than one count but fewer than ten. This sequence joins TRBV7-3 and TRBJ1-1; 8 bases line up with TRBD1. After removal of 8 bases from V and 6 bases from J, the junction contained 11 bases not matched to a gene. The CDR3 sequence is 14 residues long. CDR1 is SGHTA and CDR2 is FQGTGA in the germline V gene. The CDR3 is CASDIRTGFAEAFF. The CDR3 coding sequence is TGTGCCAGCGACATAAGGACAGGGTTCGCTGAAGCTTTCTTT.

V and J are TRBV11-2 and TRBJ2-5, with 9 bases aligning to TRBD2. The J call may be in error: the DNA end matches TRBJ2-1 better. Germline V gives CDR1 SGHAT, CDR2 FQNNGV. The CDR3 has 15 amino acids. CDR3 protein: CASSGGGRGFDEQFF. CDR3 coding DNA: TGTGCCAGCAGCGGGGGCGGGAGGGGTTTCGATGAGCAGTTCTTC.

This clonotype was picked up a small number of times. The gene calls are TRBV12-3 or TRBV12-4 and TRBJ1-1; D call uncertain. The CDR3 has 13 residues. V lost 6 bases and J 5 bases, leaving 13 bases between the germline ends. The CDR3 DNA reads TGTGCCAGCAGCACTCTTTTCGAAACTGAAGCTTTCTTT. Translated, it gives CASSTLFETEAFF.

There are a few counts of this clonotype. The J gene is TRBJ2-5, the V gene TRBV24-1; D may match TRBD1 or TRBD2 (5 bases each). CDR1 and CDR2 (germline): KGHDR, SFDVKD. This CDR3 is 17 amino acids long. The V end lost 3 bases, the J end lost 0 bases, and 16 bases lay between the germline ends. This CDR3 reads CATSDVFGDLHQETQYF. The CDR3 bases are TGTGCCACCAGTGATGTGTTTGGGGACCTACACCAAGAGACCCAGTACTTC.

The CDR3 here is CSAASTWDDKNIQYF. The CDR3, as DNA: TGCAGTGCTGCCTCCACTTGGGACGACAAAAACATTCAGTACTTC. The rearrangement joins TRBV20-1 to TRBJ2-4; D assignment may be TRBD1 or TRBD2 (5 bases each). This CDR3 region has 15 residues. Germline V CDR1 and CDR2: DFQATT, SNEGSKA (reference sequence). Trimming stripped 5 bases from V and 3 bases from J, with 17 bases between.

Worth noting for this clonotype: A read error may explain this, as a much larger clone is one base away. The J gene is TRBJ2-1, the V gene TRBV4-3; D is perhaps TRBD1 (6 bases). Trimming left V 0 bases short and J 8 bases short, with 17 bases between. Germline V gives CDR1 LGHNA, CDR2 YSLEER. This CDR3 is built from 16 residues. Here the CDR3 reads CASSQDRMGASDEQFF. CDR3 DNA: TGCGCCAGCAGCCAAGATAGGATGGGGGCCAGCGATGAGCAGTTCTTC.

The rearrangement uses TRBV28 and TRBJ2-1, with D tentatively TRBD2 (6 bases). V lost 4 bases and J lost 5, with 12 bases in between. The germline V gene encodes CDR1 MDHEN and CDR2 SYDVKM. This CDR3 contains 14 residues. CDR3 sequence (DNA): TGTGCCAGCAGTTGGGGACTCGAGAACAATGAGCAGTTCTTC. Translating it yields CASSWGLENNEQFF.

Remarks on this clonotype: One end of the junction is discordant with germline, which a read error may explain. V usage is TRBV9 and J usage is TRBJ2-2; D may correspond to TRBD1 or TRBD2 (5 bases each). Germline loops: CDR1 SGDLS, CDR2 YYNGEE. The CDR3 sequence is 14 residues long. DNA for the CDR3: TGTGTCAGCAGCGTAGCGACAGCCACCGGGGAGCTGTTTTTT. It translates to CVSSVATATGELFF. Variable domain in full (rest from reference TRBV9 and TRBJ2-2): DSGVTQTPKHLITATGQRVTLRCSPRSGDLSVYWYQQSLDQGLQFLIQYYNGEERAKGNILERFSAQQFPDLHSELNLSSLELGDSALYFCVSSVATATGELFFGEGSRLTVL.

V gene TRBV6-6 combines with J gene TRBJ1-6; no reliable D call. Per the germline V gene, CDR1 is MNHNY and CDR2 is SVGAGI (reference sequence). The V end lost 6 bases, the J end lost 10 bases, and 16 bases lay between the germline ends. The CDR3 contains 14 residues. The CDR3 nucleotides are TGTGCCAGCAGACGCCTTGACGAGGTGTCACCCCTCCACTTT. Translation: CASRRLDEVSPLHF.

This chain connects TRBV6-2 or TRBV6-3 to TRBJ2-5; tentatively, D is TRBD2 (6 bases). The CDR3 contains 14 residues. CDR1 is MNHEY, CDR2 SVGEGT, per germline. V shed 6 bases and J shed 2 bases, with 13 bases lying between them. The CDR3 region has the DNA TGTGCCAGCAGCCCACGGGAGAGGCAAGAGACCCAGTACTTC. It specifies CASSPRERQETQYF.

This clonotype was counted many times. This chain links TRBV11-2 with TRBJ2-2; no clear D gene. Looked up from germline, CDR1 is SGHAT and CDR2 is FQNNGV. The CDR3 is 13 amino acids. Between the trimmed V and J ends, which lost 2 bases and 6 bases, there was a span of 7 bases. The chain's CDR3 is CASSLISPGELFF. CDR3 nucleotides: TGTGCCAGCAGCTTAATCAGCCCCGGGGAGCTGTTTTTT.

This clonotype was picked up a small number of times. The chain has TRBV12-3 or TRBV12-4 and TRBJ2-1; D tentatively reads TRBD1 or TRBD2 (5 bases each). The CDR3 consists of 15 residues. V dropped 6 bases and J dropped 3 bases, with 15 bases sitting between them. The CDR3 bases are TGTGCCAGCAGGGGGACGGGGTTTTTCTACAATGAGCAGTTCTTC. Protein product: CASRGTGFFYNEQFF.

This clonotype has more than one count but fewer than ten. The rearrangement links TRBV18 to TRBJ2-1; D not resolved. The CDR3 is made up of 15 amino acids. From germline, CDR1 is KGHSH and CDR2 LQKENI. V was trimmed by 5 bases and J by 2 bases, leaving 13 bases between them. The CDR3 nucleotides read TGTGCCAGCTCAAACGGGTCGAGGCCCTACAATGAGCAGTTCTTC. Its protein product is CASSNGSRPYNEQFF.

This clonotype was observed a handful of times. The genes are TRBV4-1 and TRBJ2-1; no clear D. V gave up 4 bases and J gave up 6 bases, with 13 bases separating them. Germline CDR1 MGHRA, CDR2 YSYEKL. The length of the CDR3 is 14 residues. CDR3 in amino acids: CASSPGLLGNEQFF. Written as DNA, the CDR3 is TGCGCCAGCAGCCCAGGCCTACTGGGCAATGAGCAGTTCTTC.

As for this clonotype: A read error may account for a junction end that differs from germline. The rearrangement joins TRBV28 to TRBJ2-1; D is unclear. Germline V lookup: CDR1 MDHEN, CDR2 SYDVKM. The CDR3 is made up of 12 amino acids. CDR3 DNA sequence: TGTACCAGCAAACTTCTATACAATGAGCAGTTCTTC. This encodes CTSKLLYNEQFF.

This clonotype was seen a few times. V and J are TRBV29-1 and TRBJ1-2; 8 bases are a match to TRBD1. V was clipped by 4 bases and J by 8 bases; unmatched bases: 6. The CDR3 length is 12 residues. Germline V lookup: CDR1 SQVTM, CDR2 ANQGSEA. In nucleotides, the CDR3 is TGCAGCGTTGGGGACAGGATGGGAGGCTACACCTTC. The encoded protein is CSVGDRMGGYTF.

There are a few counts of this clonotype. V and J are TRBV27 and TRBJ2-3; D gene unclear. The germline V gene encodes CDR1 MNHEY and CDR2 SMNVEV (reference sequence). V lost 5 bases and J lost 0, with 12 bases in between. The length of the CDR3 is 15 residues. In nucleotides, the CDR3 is TGTGCCAGCAGTCCGGCGTACGATAGCACAGATACGCAGTATTTT. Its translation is CASSPAYDSTDTQYF.